This is a list of T cell receptor beta chains from one sample in a study of CD8 T cells in Susac syndrome. A single record per CDR3 protein comes from TCRdb applying MiXCR to the immunoSEQ multiplex PCR reads. Among 250,000 to 350,000 distinct CDR3 sequences listed, around 83% were seen once. The sample consisted of CD8+ T cells from PBMCs. The receptors derive from a human donor with multiple sclerosis. Each CDR3 is given with its conserved first and last residue. D genes are given only for firm matches. Clone sizes are given selectively: once, few, many, or a class where the clone is expanded.

clone_size j_call d_call v_call cdr3_aa cdr3_nt
NA TRBJ2-1 TRBD2 TRBV12-3/TRBV12-4 CASSDSLAGAGSYNEQFF TGTGCCAGCAGTGACTCTCTAGCGGGAGCTGGCTCCTACAATGAGCAGTTCTTC
NA TRBJ1-2 NA TRBV12-3/TRBV12-4 CASRPSAAPYGYTF TGTGCCAGCAGGCCCTCGGCGGCCCCCTATGGCTACACCTTC
NA TRBJ1-2 TRBD1 TRBV12-3/TRBV12-4 CASSFATGRNYGYTF TGTGCCAGCAGTTTCGCGACAGGGAGAAACTATGGCTACACCTTC
NA TRBJ2-2 NA TRBV9 CASSRNTGELLF TGTGCCAGCAGCCGAAACACCGGGGAGCTGCTTTTT
NA TRBJ2-1 NA TRBV7-9 CASSPTTAWDEQFF TGTGCCAGCAGCCCGACGACGGCCTGGGATGAGCAGTTCTTC
NA TRBJ2-1 NA TRBV6-5 CASSNYTPLNEQFF TGTGCCAGCTCAAATTATACCCCTCTAAATGAGCAGTTCTTC
NA TRBJ1-1 NA TRBV27 CASSLSWESEAFF TGTGCCAGCAGTTTATCTTGGGAATCTGAAGCTTTCTTT
NA TRBJ2-1 NA TRBV27 CASSFLRTNEQFF TGTGCCAGCAGTTTTTTACGGACAAATGAGCAGTTCTTC
NA TRBJ1-2 NA TRBV14 CASSPREGELFYGYTF TGTGCCAGCAGCCCGAGGGAGGGGGAACTTTTCTATGGCTACACCTTC
NA TRBJ2-7 NA TRBV27 CASSLTAGYEQYF TGTGCCAGCAGTTTAACGGCAGGGTACGAGCAGTACTTC
NA TRBJ1-1 NA TRBV5-5 CASSLEVGVNTEAFF TGTGCCAGCAGCTTGGAGGTGGGGGTGAACACTGAAGCTTTCTTT
NA TRBJ2-7 TRBD1 TRBV27 CASSLDRANEQYF TGTGCCAGCAGTTTAGACAGGGCTAACGAGCAGTACTTC
NA TRBJ1-5 TRBD1 TRBV15 CATSRVPDRDNQPQHF TGTGCCACCAGCAGAGTCCCCGACAGGGACAACCAGCCCCAGCATTTT
NA TRBJ1-4 NA TRBV9 CASSVVATNEKLFF TGTGCCAGCAGCGTCGTTGCAACTAATGAAAAACTGTTTTTT
once TRBJ1-1 NA TRBV27 CASSPGRAAGEAFF TGTGCCAGCAGCCCCGGCCGAGCGGCGGGTGAAGCTTTCTTT
NA TRBJ1-6 NA TRBV27 CASSPGSWGNSPLHF TGTGCCAGCAGTCCGGGTTCCTGGGGGAATTCACCCCTCCACTTT
NA TRBJ2-7 NA TRBV6-1 CASSENGNQLYEQYF TGTGCCAGCAGTGAAAACGGGAACCAACTCTACGAGCAGTACTTC
NA TRBJ1-3 TRBD1 TRBV28 CASSSHLDRGLGGNTIYF TGTGCCAGCAGTTCCCACCTTGACAGGGGGCTAGGTGGAAACACCATATATTTT
NA TRBJ2-7 NA TRBV19 CASSRADDYEQYF TGTGCCAGTAGTCGGGCCGACGACTACGAGCAGTACTTC
NA TRBJ2-2 TRBD1 TRBV7-9 CASSSLPGQGIGDTGELFF TGTGCCAGCAGCTCCCTCCCGGGACAGGGGATTGGGGACACCGGGGAGCTGTTTTTT
NA TRBJ2-2 NA TRBV9 CASSPHRNTGELFF TGTGCCAGCAGCCCGCACCGGAACACCGGGGAGCTGTTTTTT
NA TRBJ2-5 NA TRBV20-1 CSARGPEGVETQYF TGCAGTGCCCGGGGACCCGAGGGCGTGGAGACCCAGTACTTC
NA TRBJ2-7 TRBD2 TRBV28 CASSLVTSGRRSHEQYF TGTGCCAGCAGTTTAGTAACTAGCGGGAGAAGATCCCACGAGCAGTACTTC
NA TRBJ2-7 NA TRBV13 CASSRRVADRGGYEQYF TGTGCCAGCAGCCGCCGGGTAGCTGACAGGGGAGGGTACGAGCAGTACTTC
NA TRBJ2-3 TRBD2 TRBV28 CASRRTSVSTDTQYF TGTGCCAGCAGAAGGACTAGCGTCAGCACAGATACGCAGTATTTT
NA TRBJ1-4 NA TRBV27 CASSRRINEKLFF TGTGCCAGCTCCCGGCGGATCAATGAAAAACTGTTTTTT
NA TRBJ2-1 TRBD1 TRBV27 CASSLIRDRGGNNEQFF TGTGCCAGCAGTTTAATACGGGACAGGGGAGGGAACAATGAGCAGTTCTTC
NA TRBJ2-1 TRBD2 TRBV9 CASSSYSGTPNEQFF TGTGCCAGCAGCTCCTATAGCGGGACGCCTAATGAGCAGTTCTTC
NA TRBJ2-3 NA TRBV7-7 CASSPGLGDTQYF TGTGCTAGCAGCCCGGGACTCGGAGATACGCAGTATTTT
NA TRBJ2-1 TRBD2 TRBV7-9 CASSPQGTSGRRNEQFF TGTGCCAGCAGCCCCCAAGGCACTAGCGGGAGGCGCAATGAGCAGTTCTTC
NA TRBJ2-5 NA TRBV28 CASSFGHLQETQYF TGTGCCAGCAGTTTTGGGCACCTCCAAGAGACCCAGTACTTC
NA TRBJ2-1 TRBD2 TRBV10-3 CAISDMAGGGNEQFF TGTGCCATCAGTGATATGGCGGGAGGCGGCAATGAGCAGTTCTTC
NA TRBJ2-1 TRBD2 TRBV27 CASSNRRLADYNEQFF TGTGCCAGCAGTAATCGACGGCTAGCGGATTACAATGAGCAGTTCTTC
once TRBJ2-2 NA TRBV19 CASSIVHTGELFF TGTGCCAGTAGTATAGTCCACACCGGGGAGCTGTTTTTT
NA TRBJ2-1 NA TRBV9 CASSGAVEGAEDYNEQFF TGTGCCAGCAGCGGCGCGGTGGAAGGAGCGGAAGACTACAATGAGCAGTTCTTC